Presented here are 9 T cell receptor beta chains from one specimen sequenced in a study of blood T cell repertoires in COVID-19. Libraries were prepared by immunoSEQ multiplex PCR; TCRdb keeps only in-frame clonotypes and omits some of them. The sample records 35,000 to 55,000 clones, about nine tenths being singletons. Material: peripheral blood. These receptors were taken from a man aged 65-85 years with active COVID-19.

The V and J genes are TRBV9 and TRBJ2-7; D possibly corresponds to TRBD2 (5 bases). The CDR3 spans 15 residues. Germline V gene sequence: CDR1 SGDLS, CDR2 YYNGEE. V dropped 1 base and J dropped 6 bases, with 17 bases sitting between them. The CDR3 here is CASSVRFGSGSEQYF. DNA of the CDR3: TGTGCCAGCAGCGTACGTTTTGGGTCGGGGAGCGAGCAGTACTTC.

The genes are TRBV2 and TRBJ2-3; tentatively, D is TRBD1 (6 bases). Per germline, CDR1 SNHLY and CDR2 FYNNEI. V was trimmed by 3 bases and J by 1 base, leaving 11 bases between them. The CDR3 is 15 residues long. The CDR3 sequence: CASSDSGARTDTQYF. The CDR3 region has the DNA TGTGCCAGCAGTGATTCAGGGGCGCGCACAGATACGCAGTATTTT.

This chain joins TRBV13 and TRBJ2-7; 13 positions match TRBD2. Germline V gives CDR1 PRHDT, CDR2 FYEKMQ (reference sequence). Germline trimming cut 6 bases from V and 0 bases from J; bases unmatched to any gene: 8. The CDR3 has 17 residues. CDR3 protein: CASRGRTSGGSSYEQYF. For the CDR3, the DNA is TGTGCCAGCAGGGGCCGGACTAGCGGGGGTAGCTCCTACGAGCAGTACTTC.

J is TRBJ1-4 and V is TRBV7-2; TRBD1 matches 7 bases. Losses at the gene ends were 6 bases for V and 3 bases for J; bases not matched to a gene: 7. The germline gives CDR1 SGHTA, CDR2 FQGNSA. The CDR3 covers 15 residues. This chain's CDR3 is CASSPEQGSNEKLFF. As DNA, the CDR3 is TGTGCCAGCAGTCCAGAACAGGGGTCTAATGAAAAACTGTTTTTT.

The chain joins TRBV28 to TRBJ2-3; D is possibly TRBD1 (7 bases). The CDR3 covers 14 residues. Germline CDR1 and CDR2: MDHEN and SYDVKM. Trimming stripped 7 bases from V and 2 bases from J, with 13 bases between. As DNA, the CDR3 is TGTGCCAGCATCGCAGGGGGGATCACAGATACGCAGTATTTT. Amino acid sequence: CASIAGGITDTQYF.

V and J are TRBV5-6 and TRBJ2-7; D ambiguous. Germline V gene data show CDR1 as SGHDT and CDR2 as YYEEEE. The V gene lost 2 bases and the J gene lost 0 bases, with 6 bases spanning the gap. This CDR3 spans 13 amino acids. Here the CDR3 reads CASSFASSYEQYF. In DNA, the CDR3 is TGTGCCAGCAGCTTTGCTAGCTCCTACGAGCAGTACTTC.

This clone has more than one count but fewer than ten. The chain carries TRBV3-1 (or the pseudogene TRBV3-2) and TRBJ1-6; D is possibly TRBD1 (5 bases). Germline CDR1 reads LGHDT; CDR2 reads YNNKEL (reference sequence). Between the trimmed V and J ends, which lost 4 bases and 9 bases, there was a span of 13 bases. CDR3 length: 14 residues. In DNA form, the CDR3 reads TGTGCCAGCAGCCCGCGACAGCGGGGTTCACCCCTCCACTTT. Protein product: CASSPRQRGSPLHF.

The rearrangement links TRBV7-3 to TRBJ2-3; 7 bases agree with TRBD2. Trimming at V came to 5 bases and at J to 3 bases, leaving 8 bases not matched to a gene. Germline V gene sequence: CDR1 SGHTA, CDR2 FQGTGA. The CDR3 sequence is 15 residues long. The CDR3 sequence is CASSLAAPSTDTQYF. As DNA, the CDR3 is TGTGCCAGCAGCCTAGCGGCACCATCTACAGATACGCAGTATTTT.

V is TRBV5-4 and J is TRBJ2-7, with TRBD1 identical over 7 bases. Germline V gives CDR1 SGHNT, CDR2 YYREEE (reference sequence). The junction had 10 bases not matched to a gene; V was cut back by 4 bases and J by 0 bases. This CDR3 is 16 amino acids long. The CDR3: CASSGPGQPLSYEQYF. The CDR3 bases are TGTGCCAGCAGCGGTCCGGGACAGCCCCTCTCCTACGAGCAGTACTTC.